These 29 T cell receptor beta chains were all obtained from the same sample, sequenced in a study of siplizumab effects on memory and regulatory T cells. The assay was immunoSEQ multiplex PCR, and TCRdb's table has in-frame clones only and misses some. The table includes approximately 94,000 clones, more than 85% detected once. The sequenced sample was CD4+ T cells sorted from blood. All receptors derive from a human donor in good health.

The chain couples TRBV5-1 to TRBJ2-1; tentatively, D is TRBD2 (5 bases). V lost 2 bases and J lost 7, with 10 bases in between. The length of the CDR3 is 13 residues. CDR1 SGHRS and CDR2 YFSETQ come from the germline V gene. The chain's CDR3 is CASSFEGGNEQFF. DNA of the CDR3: TGCGCCAGCAGCTTCGAGGGCGGTAATGAGCAGTTCTTC.

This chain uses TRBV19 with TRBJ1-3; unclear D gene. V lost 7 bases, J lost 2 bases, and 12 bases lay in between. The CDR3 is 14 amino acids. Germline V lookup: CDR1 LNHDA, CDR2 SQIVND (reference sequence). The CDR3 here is CASKQILTGNTIYF. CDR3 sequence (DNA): TGTGCCAGTAAACAGATCCTCACTGGAAACACCATATATTTT.

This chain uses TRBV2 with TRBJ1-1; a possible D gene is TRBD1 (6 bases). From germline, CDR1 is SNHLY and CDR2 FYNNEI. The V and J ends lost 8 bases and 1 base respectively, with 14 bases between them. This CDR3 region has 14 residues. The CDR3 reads CASQTGTPNTEAFF. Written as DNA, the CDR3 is TGTGCCAGCCAGACCGGGACACCGAACACTGAAGCTTTCTTT.

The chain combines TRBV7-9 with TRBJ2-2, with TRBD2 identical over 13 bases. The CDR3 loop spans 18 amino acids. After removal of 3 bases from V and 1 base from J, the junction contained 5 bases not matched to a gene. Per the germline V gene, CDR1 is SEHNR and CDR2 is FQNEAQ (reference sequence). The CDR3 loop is CASSFGLAGAKNTGELFF. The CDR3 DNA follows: TGTGCCAGCAGCTTTGGACTAGCGGGGGCTAAGAACACCGGGGAGCTGTTTTTT. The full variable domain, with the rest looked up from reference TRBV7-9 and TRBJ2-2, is DTGVSQNPRHKITKRGQNVTFRCDPISEHNRLYWYRQTLGQGPEFLTYFQNEAQLEKSRLLSDRFSAERPKGSFSTLEIQRTEQGDSAMYLCASSFGLAGAKNTGELFFGEGSRLTVL.

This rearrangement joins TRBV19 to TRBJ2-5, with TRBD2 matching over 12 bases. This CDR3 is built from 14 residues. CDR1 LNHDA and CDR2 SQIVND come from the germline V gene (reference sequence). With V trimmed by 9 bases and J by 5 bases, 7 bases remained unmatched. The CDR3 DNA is TGTGCCAGCCATTCAGGGACTAGCGGGGAGACCCAGTACTTC. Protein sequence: CASHSGTSGETQYF.

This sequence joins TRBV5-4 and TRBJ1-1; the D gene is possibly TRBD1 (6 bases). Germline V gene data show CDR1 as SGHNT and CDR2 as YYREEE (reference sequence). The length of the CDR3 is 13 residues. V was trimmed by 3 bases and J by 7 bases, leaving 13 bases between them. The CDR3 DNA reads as TGTGCCAGCAGCTATTACAGGGCCGGTGAAGCTTTCTTT. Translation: CASSYYRAGEAFF.

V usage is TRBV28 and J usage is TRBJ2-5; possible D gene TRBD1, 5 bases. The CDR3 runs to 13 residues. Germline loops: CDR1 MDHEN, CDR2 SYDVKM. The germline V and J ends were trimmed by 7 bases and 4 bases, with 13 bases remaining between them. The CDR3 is CASMDGQRETQYF. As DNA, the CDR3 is TGTGCCAGCATGGATGGACAAAGAGAGACCCAGTACTTC.

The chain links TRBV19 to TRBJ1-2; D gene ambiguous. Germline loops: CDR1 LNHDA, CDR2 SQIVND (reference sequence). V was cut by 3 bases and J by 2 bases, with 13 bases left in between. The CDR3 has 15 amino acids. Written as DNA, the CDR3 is TGTGCCAGTAGTATTTTAGGGAAGGAGAACTATGGCTACACCTTC. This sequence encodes CASSILGKENYGYTF.

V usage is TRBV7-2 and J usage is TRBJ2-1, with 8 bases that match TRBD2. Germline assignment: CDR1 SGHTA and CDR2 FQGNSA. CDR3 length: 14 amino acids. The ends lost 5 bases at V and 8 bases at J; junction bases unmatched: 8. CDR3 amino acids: CASSRIGGAYEQFF. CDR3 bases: TGTGCCAGCAGCCGCATCGGGGGGGCCTATGAGCAGTTCTTC.

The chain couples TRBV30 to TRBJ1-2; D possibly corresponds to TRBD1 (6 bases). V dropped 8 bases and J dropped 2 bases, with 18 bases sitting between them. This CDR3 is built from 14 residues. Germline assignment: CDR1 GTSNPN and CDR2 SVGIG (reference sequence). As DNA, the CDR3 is TGTGCCCAAAGCCGGGGGGGCAAAAACTATGGCTACACCTTC. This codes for CAQSRGGKNYGYTF.

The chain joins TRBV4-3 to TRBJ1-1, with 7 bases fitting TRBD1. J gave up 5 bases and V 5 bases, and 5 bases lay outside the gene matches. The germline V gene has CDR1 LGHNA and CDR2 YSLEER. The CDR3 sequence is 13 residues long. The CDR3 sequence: CASSLSGGTEAFF. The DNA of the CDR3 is TGCGCCAGCAGCTTATCAGGGGGGACTGAAGCTTTCTTT.

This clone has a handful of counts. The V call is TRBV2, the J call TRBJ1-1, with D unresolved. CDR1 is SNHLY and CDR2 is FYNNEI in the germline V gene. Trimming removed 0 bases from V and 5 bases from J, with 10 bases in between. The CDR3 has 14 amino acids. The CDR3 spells CASSEAGVRTEAFF. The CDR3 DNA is TGTGCCAGCAGTGAAGCCGGGGTGAGAACTGAAGCTTTCTTT.

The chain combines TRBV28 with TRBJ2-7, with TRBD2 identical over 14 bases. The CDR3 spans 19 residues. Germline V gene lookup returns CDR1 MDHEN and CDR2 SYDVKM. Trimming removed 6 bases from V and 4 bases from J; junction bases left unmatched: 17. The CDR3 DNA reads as TGTGCCAGCAGCGTAAACCCCGGGACTAGCGGGGGCGGACTTTACGAGCAGTACTTC. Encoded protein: CASSVNPGTSGGGLYEQYF.

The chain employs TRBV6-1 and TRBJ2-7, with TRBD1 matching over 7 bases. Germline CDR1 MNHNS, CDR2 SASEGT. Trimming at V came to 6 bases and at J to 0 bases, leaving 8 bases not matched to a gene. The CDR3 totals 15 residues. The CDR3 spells CASRKQGPTSYEQYF. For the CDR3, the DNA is TGTGCCAGCAGAAAACAGGGGCCAACCTCCTACGAGCAGTACTTC.

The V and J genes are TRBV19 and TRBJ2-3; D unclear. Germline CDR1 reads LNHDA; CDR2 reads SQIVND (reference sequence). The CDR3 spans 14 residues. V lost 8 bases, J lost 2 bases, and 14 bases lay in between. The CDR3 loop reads CASRSGRVTDTQYF. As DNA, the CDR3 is TGTGCCAGTCGCTCCGGAAGAGTCACAGATACGCAGTATTTT. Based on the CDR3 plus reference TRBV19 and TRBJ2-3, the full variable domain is DGGITQSPKYLFRKEGQNVTLSCEQNLNHDAMYWYRQDPGQGLRLIYYSQIVNDFQKGDIAEGYSVSREKKESFPLTVTSAQKNPTAFYLCASRSGRVTDTQYFGPGTRLTVL.

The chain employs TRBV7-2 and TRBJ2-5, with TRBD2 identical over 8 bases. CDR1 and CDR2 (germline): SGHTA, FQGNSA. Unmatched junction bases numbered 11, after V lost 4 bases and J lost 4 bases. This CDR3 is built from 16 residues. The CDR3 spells CASSSRIAGGRETQYF. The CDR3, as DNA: TGTGCCAGCAGCTCCCGCATCGCGGGGGGTAGAGAGACCCAGTACTTC.

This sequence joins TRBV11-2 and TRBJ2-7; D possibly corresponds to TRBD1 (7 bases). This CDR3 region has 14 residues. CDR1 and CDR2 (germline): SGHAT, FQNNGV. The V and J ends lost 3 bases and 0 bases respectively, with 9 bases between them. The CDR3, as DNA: TGTGCCAGCAGCTTGCAGGGGGGCTCCTACGAGCAGTACTTC. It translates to CASSLQGGSYEQYF.

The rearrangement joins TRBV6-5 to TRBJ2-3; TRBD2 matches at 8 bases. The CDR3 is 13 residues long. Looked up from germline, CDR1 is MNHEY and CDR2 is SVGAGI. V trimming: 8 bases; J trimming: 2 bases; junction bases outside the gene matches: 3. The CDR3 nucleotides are TGTGCCAGCGGCGGGGGGCTCACAGATACGCAGTATTTT. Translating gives CASGGGLTDTQYF.

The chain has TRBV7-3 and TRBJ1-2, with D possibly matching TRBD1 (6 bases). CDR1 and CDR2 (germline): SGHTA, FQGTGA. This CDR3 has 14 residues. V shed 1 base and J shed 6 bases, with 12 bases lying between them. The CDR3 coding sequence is TGTGCCAGCAGCTTAAACTACAGGGAGGATGGCTACACCTTC. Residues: CASSLNYREDGYTF.

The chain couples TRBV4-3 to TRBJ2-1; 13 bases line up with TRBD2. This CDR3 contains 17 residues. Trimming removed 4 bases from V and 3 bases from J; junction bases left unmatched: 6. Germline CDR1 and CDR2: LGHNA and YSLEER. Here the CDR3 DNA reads TGCGCCAGCAGCCCTCGGACTAGCGGGGGCTACTACAATGAGCAGTTCTTC. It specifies CASSPRTSGGYYNEQFF.

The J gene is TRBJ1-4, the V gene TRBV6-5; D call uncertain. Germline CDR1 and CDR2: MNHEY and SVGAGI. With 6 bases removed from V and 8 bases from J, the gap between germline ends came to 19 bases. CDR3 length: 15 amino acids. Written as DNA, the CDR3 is TGTGCCAGCAGAGTTGGCAGGAACCCGGGCGAAAAACTGTTTTTT. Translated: CASRVGRNPGEKLFF.

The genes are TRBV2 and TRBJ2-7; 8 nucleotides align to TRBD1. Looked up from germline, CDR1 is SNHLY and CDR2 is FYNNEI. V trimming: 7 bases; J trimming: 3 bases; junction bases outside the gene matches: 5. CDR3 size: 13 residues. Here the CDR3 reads CASTLQGGYEQYF. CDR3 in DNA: TGTGCCAGCACCTTACAGGGGGGCTACGAGCAGTACTTC. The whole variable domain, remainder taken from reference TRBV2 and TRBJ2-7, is EPEVTQTPSHQVTQMGQEVILRCVPISNHLYFYWYRQILGQKVEFLVSFYNNEISEKSEIFDDQFSVERPDGSNFTLKIRSTKLEDSAMYFCASTLQGGYEQYFGPGTRLTVT.

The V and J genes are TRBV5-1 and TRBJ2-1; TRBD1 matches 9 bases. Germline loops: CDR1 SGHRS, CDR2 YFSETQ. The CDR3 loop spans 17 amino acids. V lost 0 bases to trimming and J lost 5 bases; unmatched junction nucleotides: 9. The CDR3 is CASSLGQGVILDNEQFF. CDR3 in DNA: TGCGCCAGCAGCTTGGGACAGGGGGTTATTTTGGACAATGAGCAGTTCTTC.

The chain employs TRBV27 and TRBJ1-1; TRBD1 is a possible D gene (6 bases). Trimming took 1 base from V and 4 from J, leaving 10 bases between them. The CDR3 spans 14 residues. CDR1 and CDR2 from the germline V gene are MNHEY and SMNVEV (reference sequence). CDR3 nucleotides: TGTGCCAGCAGTTTATTAGGGGGGGGCACTGAAGCTTTCTTT. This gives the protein CASSLLGGGTEAFF.

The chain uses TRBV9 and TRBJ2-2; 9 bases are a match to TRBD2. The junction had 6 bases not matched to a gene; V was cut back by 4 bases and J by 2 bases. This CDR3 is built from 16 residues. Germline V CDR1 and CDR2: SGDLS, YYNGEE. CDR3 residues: CASSSRGGQNTGELFF. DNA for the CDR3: TGTGCCAGCAGCTCGCGGGGGGGCCAAAACACCGGGGAGCTGTTTTTT.

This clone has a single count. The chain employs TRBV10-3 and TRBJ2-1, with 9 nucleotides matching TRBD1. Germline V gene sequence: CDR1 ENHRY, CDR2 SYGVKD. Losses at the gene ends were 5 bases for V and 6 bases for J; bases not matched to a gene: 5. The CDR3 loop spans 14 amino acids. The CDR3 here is CAISHGTGTNEQFF. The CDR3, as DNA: TGTGCCATCAGTCACGGGACAGGGACCAATGAGCAGTTCTTC.

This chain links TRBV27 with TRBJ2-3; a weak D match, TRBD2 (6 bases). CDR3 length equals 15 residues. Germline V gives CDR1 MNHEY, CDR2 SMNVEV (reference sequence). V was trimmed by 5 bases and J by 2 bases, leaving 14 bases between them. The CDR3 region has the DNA TGTGCCAGCAGTCCTGGGAGGACGGACACAGATACGCAGTATTTT. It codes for CASSPGRTDTDTQYF.

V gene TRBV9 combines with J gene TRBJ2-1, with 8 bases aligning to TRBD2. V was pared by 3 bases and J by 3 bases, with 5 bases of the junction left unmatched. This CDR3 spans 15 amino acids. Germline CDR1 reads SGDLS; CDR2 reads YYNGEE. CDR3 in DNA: TGTGCCAGCAGCGCAGCGGGGGTGGGCTACAATGAGCAGTTCTTC. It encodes CASSAAGVGYNEQFF.

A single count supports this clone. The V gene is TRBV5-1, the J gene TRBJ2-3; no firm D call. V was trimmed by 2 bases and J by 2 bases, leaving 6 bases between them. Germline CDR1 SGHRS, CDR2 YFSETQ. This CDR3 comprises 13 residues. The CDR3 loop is CASSFQVTDTQYF. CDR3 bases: TGCGCCAGCAGCTTCCAGGTCACAGATACGCAGTATTTT.